The 21 T cell receptor beta chains below all came from one sample that was sequenced in a study of pediatric ulcerative colitis. During colonoscopy, one to two rectal pinch biopsies were collected. Assay used: immunoSEQ multiplex PCR; TCRdb lists only in-frame clones, some missing. The sample has under 20,000 clones, nearly 75% seen once. The sample taken for sequencing was gut tissue. All receptors derive from a boy between 10 and 17 years old with moderate ulcerative colitis.

This rearrangement joins TRBV2 to TRBJ1-2; 7 bases line up with TRBD1. Trimming cost V 8 bases and J 3 bases; bases outside gene matches: 9. Germline assignment: CDR1 SNHLY and CDR2 FYNNEI. The CDR3 spans 14 residues. The CDR3 coding sequence is TGTGCCAGCCTACTGACAGGGTTTGACTATGGCTACACCTTC. Its translation is CASLLTGFDYGYTF.

The chain carries TRBV5-1 and TRBJ2-3, with a weak D call TRBD2 (5 bases). Trimming cost V 4 bases and J 4 bases, with 16 bases left between them. The germline V gene encodes CDR1 SGHRS and CDR2 YFSETQ. This CDR3 comprises 15 residues. The chain's CDR3 is CASSPGPSTADTQYF. The CDR3 region has the DNA TGCGCCAGCAGCCCCGGCCCTAGCACCGCAGATACGCAGTATTTT.

As concerns this clone: The same CDR3 is also encoded by other DNA sequences in this sample. The rearrangement links TRBV4-1 to TRBJ2-7; TRBD1 is a possible D gene (6 bases). Germline V CDR1 and CDR2: MGHRA, YSYEKL. This CDR3 region has 15 residues. Between the trimmed V and J ends, which lost 0 bases and 2 bases, there was a span of 11 bases. The DNA for the CDR3 is TGCGCCAGCAGCCAAGAAACAGGGAATACCTACGAGCAGTACTTC. Encoded protein: CASSQETGNTYEQYF.

This chain links TRBV19 with TRBJ1-6; perhaps TRBD1 as D (5 bases). The V end lost 5 bases, the J end lost 8 bases, and 16 bases lay between the germline ends. Germline-derived CDR1 and CDR2 are LNHDA and SQIVND (reference sequence). This CDR3 comprises 15 residues. CDR3 bases: TGTGCCAGTAGTCTCACGGGGGGGAGTGATTCACCCCTCCACTTT. Its protein is CASSLTGGSDSPLHF.

The chain uses TRBV5-1 and TRBJ1-1, with 7 positions matching TRBD1. V lost 3 bases and J lost 0; bases outside the gene matches: 5. The CDR3 consists of 15 residues. CDR1 is SGHRS, CDR2 YFSETQ, per germline. The CDR3 is CASSSQQGLNTEAFF. In DNA form, the CDR3 reads TGCGCCAGCAGCTCCCAACAGGGGCTGAACACTGAAGCTTTCTTT.

The gene calls are TRBV7-2 and TRBJ2-3, with TRBD1 as a possible D gene (6 bases). V lost 8 bases and J lost 4, with 19 bases in between. The CDR3 covers 15 residues. CDR1 and CDR2 from the germline V gene are SGHTA and FQGNSA. As DNA, the CDR3 is TGTGCCAGCGGGCCCGGACAGAAAAAAGCAGATACGCAGTATTTT. Translation gives CASGPGQKKADTQYF.

This clone appeared a few times. This chain uses TRBV19 with TRBJ1-1; weak D call: TRBD1 (6 bases). Deletions cut 7 bases from V and 0 bases from J, with 15 bases between. CDR3 length equals 15 residues. The germline gives CDR1 LNHDA, CDR2 SQIVND (reference sequence). The CDR3 nucleotides read TGTGCCAGTACCTCCCCGGACAGACTGAACACTGAAGCTTTCTTT. This encodes CASTSPDRLNTEAFF.

This chain uses TRBV2 with TRBJ2-3; the match to TRBD2 covers 7 bases. The CDR3 covers 14 residues. Germline-derived CDR1 and CDR2 are SNHLY and FYNNEI. V shed 4 bases, J shed 5 bases, and the junction held 6 bases outside the gene matches. CDR3 DNA: TGTGCCAGCAGTGCAAGCGGGACGGTAGATACGCAGTATTTT. The encoded protein is CASSASGTVDTQYF.

The CDR3 DNA sequence: TGTGCCAGCAGTGAAGTAGGTGGGGGCCACCCCTATAATTCACCCCTCCACTTT. Its translation: CASSEVGGGHPYNSPLHF. This sequence joins TRBV6-1 and TRBJ1-6; tentative D call: TRBD1 (6 bases). CDR1 and CDR2 from the germline V gene are MNHNS and SASEGT. V lost 1 base and J lost 2, with 15 bases in between. The CDR3 runs to 18 residues.

The chain employs TRBV5-8 and TRBJ1-2; D gene uncertain. CDR3 length: 13 residues. V dropped 1 base and J dropped 5 bases, with 9 bases sitting between them. CDR1 is SGHTS and CDR2 is YDEGEE in the germline V gene. CDR3: CASSLNILYGYTF. CDR3 nucleotides: TGTGCCAGCAGCTTGAACATTCTATATGGCTACACCTTC. Full variable domain (missing parts from reference TRBV5-8 and TRBJ1-2): EAGVTQSPTHLIKTRGQQATLRCSPISGHTSVYWYQQALGLGLQFLLWYDEGEERNRGNFPPRFSGRQFPNYSSELNVNALELEDSALYLCASSLNILYGYTFGSGTRLTVV.

The sample holds a few counts of this clone. The V gene is TRBV7-2, the J gene TRBJ2-2; 7 nucleotides align to TRBD1. Per the germline V gene, CDR1 is SGHTA and CDR2 is FQGNSA. The trim removed 8 bases at V and 1 base at J, leaving 7 bases unmatched. The CDR3 runs to 15 residues. The CDR3 region has the DNA TGTGCCAGCGCGAAGGCAGGGGGGAACACCGGGGAGCTGTTTTTT. This translates into CASAKAGGNTGELFF.

The chain employs TRBV7-2 and TRBJ2-4; possible D gene TRBD1, 6 bases. Germline V gene lookup returns CDR1 SGHTA and CDR2 FQGNSA. This CDR3 is built from 15 residues. Trimming removed 0 bases at V and 1 base at J, with 7 bases between. The CDR3 region has the DNA TGTGCCAGCAGCTTAGCAGACAGGGCCAAAAACATTCAGTACTTC. This codes for CASSLADRAKNIQYF.

In DNA form, the CDR3 reads TGTGCCAGCAGCGACGACCGGGGCTCCTACAATGAGCAGTTCTTC. This codes for CASSDDRGSYNEQFF. The V call is TRBV7-6, the J call TRBJ2-1; tentatively, D is TRBD2 (5 bases). Germline CDR1 is SGHVS and CDR2 is FNYEAQ. V was trimmed by 5 bases and J by 0 bases, leaving 11 bases between them. CDR3 size: 15 residues.

The chain employs TRBV19 and TRBJ2-5, with no clear D. The ends were cut back, 5 bases at V and 0 bases at J, with 16 bases in the middle. CDR3 length equals 16 residues. Germline CDR1 reads LNHDA; CDR2 reads SQIVND (reference sequence). In nucleotides, the CDR3 is TGTGCCAGTAGTCCATCCCCGACCCTAAACCAAGAGACCCAGTACTTC. Translating gives CASSPSPTLNQETQYF.

J is TRBJ2-1 and V is TRBV5-1; D gene ambiguous. The CDR3 loop spans 15 amino acids. Trimming pared 4 bases from V and 1 base from J, leaving 12 bases between. CDR1 SGHRS and CDR2 YFSETQ come from the germline V gene. As DNA, the CDR3 is TGCGCCAGCAGCCCCAGGCTAGAGTCCTACAATGAGCAGTTCTTC. Translation: CASSPRLESYNEQFF. Supplemented by reference TRBV5-1 and TRBJ2-1, the full variable domain reads KAGVTQTPRYLIKTRGQQVTLSCSPISGHRSVSWYQQTPGQGLQFLFEYFSETQRNKGNFPGRFSGRQFSNSRSEMNVSTLELGDSALYLCASSPRLESYNEQFFGPGTRLTVL.

The genes are TRBV27 and TRBJ1-4; TRBD1 matches 9 bases. The CDR3 runs to 14 residues. V lost 8 bases to trimming and J lost 8 bases; unmatched junction nucleotides: 9. Germline V lookup: CDR1 MNHEY, CDR2 SMNVEV (reference sequence). The CDR3 reads CASAQQGAREKLFF. The CDR3 DNA reads as TGTGCCAGCGCCCAACAGGGGGCCCGGGAAAAACTGTTTTTT.

The gene calls are TRBV7-8 and TRBJ1-1; D call uncertain. The germline V and J ends were trimmed by 1 base and 3 bases, with 6 bases remaining between them. The CDR3 length is 13 residues. Germline-derived CDR1 and CDR2 are SGHVS and FQNEAQ. CDR3 region: CASSLEADTEAFF. The CDR3 DNA sequence: TGTGCCAGCAGCTTAGAAGCGGACACTGAAGCTTTCTTT.

This sequence joins TRBV5-1 and TRBJ1-2; 8 bases map to TRBD1. CDR1 is SGHRS, CDR2 YFSETQ, per germline. The CDR3 has 14 amino acids. The V gene end was trimmed by 5 bases and the J gene end by 8 bases; junction bases not matched to a gene: 11. The CDR3 DNA sequence: TGCGCCAGCAGACCGGACAGGGCTGTGGGAGGCTACACCTTC. Residues: CASRPDRAVGGYTF.

The chain employs TRBV7-8 and TRBJ2-7, with D uncertain. V gave up 2 bases and J gave up 2 bases, with 4 bases separating them. The CDR3 has 12 residues. Germline V CDR1 and CDR2: SGHVS, FQNEAQ. The CDR3 spells CASSLQAYEQYF. The DNA of the CDR3 is TGTGCCAGCAGCTTACAGGCCTACGAGCAGTACTTC.

V and J are TRBV19 and TRBJ2-6, with TRBD1 matching over 7 bases. This CDR3 is 15 amino acids long. The germline V gene has CDR1 LNHDA and CDR2 SQIVND (reference sequence). V lost 9 bases and J lost 2; bases outside the gene matches: 7. CDR3 in amino acids: CASSDRPAGANVLTF. DNA of the CDR3: TGTGCCAGCTCGGACAGGCCCGCTGGGGCCAACGTCCTGACTTTC.

The genes are TRBV9 and TRBJ1-4, with D unclear. The length of the CDR3 is 15 residues. Germline V lookup: CDR1 SGDLS, CDR2 YYNGEE. Trimming took off 4 bases at V and 6 bases at J, with 16 bases between the two ends. The CDR3 sequence is CASSPRRDVYEKLFF. As DNA, the CDR3 is TGTGCCAGCAGCCCTAGGCGGGATGTTTATGAAAAACTGTTTTTT.